These T cell receptor beta chains were read from a single sample in a study of T cell responses to AZD1222 COVID-19 vaccine. Produced via immunoSEQ multiplex PCR; TCRdb's table is partial and in-frame only. The sample has 120,000 to 150,000 clones; about nine tenths are singletons. The specimen was peripheral blood, collected on day 0 of AZD1222 vaccination. Receptors originate from an adult in good health. Both conserved end residues are trimmed from each CDR3. Each record gives: CDR3 protein, CDR3 length, D gene, J gene, V gene. The D gene is left open where the match is weak.

CDR3: AWSRQGSIYT
length: 10
D: TRBD1
J: TRBJ1-2
V: TRBV30

CDR3: ASSPSRGGYT
length: 10
D: .
J: TRBJ1-2
V: TRBV12-3/TRBV12-4

CDR3: ASSLVGSGRGYEQY
length: 14
D: TRBD2
J: TRBJ2-7
V: TRBV7-9

CDR3: ASSQVPVGNNQPQH
length: 14
D: .
J: TRBJ1-5
V: TRBV4-1

CDR3: ASSIQGWNTEAF
length: 12
D: .
J: TRBJ1-1
V: TRBV19

CDR3: ASHGQPEGSYNEQF
length: 14
D: .
J: TRBJ2-1
V: TRBV5-1

CDR3: ASSQDITGKTYEQY
length: 14
D: .
J: TRBJ2-7
V: TRBV14

CDR3: ASSYSQGADEQY
length: 12
D: .
J: TRBJ2-7
V: TRBV6-7

CDR3: ASSRRAQLQY
length: 10
D: .
J: TRBJ2-3
V: TRBV7-2

CDR3: ASSITGGSYNSPLH
length: 14
D: TRBD1
J: TRBJ1-6
V: TRBV7-9

CDR3: AISGHWNEQF
length: 10
D: .
J: TRBJ2-1
V: TRBV10-3

CDR3: ASRGRTSGANVLT
length: 13
D: .
J: TRBJ2-6
V: TRBV7-3

CDR3: ASSFSRRLIISYEQY
length: 15
D: .
J: TRBJ2-7
V: TRBV28

CDR3: AWSVQLVGYEQY
length: 12
D: .
J: TRBJ2-7
V: TRBV30

CDR3: AISERQSANTGELF
length: 14
D: .
J: TRBJ2-2
V: TRBV10-3

CDR3: ASSRAVVLGRGETQY
length: 15
D: TRBD2
J: TRBJ2-5
V: TRBV7-9

CDR3: ASSPPGQNYGYT
length: 12
D: TRBD1
J: TRBJ1-2
V: TRBV6-6

CDR3: ASTLREGHTYEQY
length: 13
D: TRBD2
J: TRBJ2-7
V: TRBV7-8

CDR3: ASSNSDAKNIQY
length: 12
D: .
J: TRBJ2-4
V: TRBV21-1

CDR3: ASSLGSEQF
length: 9
D: .
J: TRBJ2-1
V: TRBV7-3

CDR3: ASSQYWTGGAF
length: 11
D: TRBD1
J: TRBJ1-1
V: TRBV16

CDR3: ASSLGPYQPQH
length: 11
D: .
J: TRBJ1-5
V: TRBV28